What follows are 7 T cell receptor beta chains derived from one specimen sequenced in a study of T cell repertoires in cytomegalovirus infection. From the reads, TCRdb called clonotypes with MiXCR, one entry per CDR3 protein. The repertoire holds a few hundred thousand distinct CDR3 sequences, with more than 15% as singletons. The sample consisted of CD8+ T cells from PBMCs. The receptors stem from a human donor in good health (CMV status not recorded). Some clones in this sample may be carry-over from other donors' samples.

This clonotype appeared many times. The chain has TRBV9 and TRBJ1-1; D is undetermined. The CDR3 has 15 amino acids. Deletions cut 4 bases from V and 0 bases from J, with 13 bases between. Germline CDR1 is SGDLS and CDR2 is YYNGEE. CDR3 protein: CASSPSGSMNTEAFF. CDR3 in DNA: TGTGCCAGCAGCCCCTCCGGCAGCATGAACACTGAAGCTTTCTTT.

This clonotype was seen ten or more times. The V and J genes are TRBV7-2 and TRBJ1-4; 7 nucleotides align to TRBD1. This CDR3 comprises 16 residues. Germline V gene data show CDR1 as SGHTA and CDR2 as FQGNSA. V shed 2 bases and J 4 bases; nucleotides not matched to a gene: 7. CDR3 nucleotide sequence: TGTGCCAGCAGCTTACGCCCGGGACAGAGTAATGAAAAACTGTTTTTT. Translation: CASSLRPGQSNEKLFF. The whole variable domain, remainder taken from reference TRBV7-2 and TRBJ1-4, is GAGVSQSPSNKVTEKGKDVELRCDPISGHTALYWYRQSLGQGLEFLIYFQGNSAPDKSGLPSDRFSAERTGGSVSTLTIQRTQQEDSAVYLCASSLRPGQSNEKLFFGSGTQLSVL.

This clonotype was seen more than once but under ten times. The chain links TRBV7-9 to TRBJ2-2, with a possible D match to TRBD2 (6 bases). CDR1 is SEHNR and CDR2 is FQNEAQ in the germline V gene (reference sequence). The CDR3 is 17 amino acids. V lost 3 bases, J lost 6 bases, and 20 bases lay in between. CDR3 in amino acids: CASSFLGGYPPPGELFF. The CDR3 DNA reads TGTGCCAGCAGCTTTCTGGGGGGATATCCTCCGCCCGGGGAGCTGTTTTTT.

This rearrangement joins TRBV14 to TRBJ2-1; TRBD1 matches at 8 bases. After removal of 8 bases from V and 4 bases from J, the junction contained 7 bases not matched to a gene. CDR3 size: 14 residues. CDR1 is SGHDN and CDR2 is FVKESK in the germline V gene. The CDR3 is CASRKTGVYNEQFF. The CDR3, as DNA: TGTGCCAGCCGAAAGACAGGGGTTTACAATGAGCAGTTCTTC. Using reference TRBV14 and TRBJ2-1 for the parts outside the CDR3, the full variable domain is EAGVTQFPSHSVIEKGQTVTLRCDPISGHDNLYWYRRVMGKEIKFLLHFVKESKQDESGMPNNRFLAERTGGTYSTLKVQPAELEDSGVYFCASRKTGVYNEQFFGPGTRLTVL.

This clonotype was recorded a few times. The chain joins TRBV6-5 to TRBJ2-7, with D perhaps TRBD1 (5 bases). Between the trimmed V and J ends, which lost 4 bases and 2 bases, there was a span of 15 bases. Germline V gene sequence: CDR1 MNHEY, CDR2 SVGAGI. This CDR3 spans 15 amino acids. Written as DNA, the CDR3 is TGTGCCAGCAGTTCTGATTCAGGGATTCCCTACGAGCAGTACTTC. Translated: CASSSDSGIPYEQYF.

This clonotype was seen a few times. The chain is built from TRBV3-1 and TRBJ2-7; D remains unclear. Germline CDR1 is LGHDT and CDR2 is YNNKEL (reference sequence). V lost 0 bases and J lost 3, with 9 bases in between. The CDR3 consists of 14 residues. CDR3 nucleotides: TGTGCCAGCAGCCAAGAAAACAGAGACTACGAGCAGTACTTC. This encodes CASSQENRDYEQYF.

This clonotype has a count of ten or more. In DNA, the CDR3 is TGTGCCAGCAGCTTAGGTGCGGGTTTCACCAATACTGAAGCTTTCTTT. This gives the protein CASSLGAGFTNTEAFF. V is TRBV7-9 and J is TRBJ1-1; D unresolved. With 1 base removed from V and 5 bases from J, the gap between germline ends came to 17 bases. The CDR3 is 16 amino acids. The germline V gene encodes CDR1 SEHNR and CDR2 FQNEAQ (reference sequence). The whole variable domain, filled in from reference TRBV7-9 and TRBJ1-1, reads DTGVSQNPRHKITKRGQNVTFRCDPISEHNRLYWYRQTLGQGPEFLTYFQNEAQLEKSRLLSDRFSAERPKGSFSTLEIQRTEQGDSAMYLCASSLGAGFTNTEAFFGQGTRLTVV.